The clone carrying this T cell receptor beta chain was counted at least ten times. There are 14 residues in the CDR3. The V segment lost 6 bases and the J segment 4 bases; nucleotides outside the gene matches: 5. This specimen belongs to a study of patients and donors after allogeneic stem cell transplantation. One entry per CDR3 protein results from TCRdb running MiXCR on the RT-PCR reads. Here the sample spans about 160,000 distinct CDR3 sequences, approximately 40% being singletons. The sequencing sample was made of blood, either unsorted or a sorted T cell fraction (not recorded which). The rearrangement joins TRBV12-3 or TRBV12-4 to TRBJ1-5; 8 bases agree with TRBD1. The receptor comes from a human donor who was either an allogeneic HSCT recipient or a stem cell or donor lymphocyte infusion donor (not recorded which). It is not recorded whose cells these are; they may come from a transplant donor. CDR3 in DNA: TGTGCCAGCAGCACGACAGGGGTTAATCAGCCCCAGCATTTT. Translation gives CASSTTGVNQPQHF.